This T cell receptor beta chain was retrieved from a study of quantifying T cell responses using KT2 cells. Study background: cDNA was made from DNase-treated RNA using alpha and beta constant primers. A predetermined fluorescence threshold ended the second PCR, run as a qPCR.

This clonotype was seen repeatedly, ten times or more. Germline V lookup: CDR1 LGHNA, CDR2 YNFKEQ. CDR3 size: 14 residues. Between the trimmed V and J ends, which lost 0 bases and 8 bases, there was a span of 10 bases. Known numbers of the T cell clone KT2 were added to PBMC. Fixed numbers of PBMC received varying amounts of KT2 cells. Each cDNA got a UMI-containing oligo ligated at its 3' end. An equimolar mix of RC1.1 and RC1.2 primed the beta chain across TRBC1 and TRBC2. Starting with the second PCR, alpha and beta TCR chains went through separate processing. In TCRdb, the UMI-ligation and nested PCR reads were re-called with MiXCR into one record per CDR3 protein. Of under 35,000 distinct CDR3 sequences in the sample, 10% were seen once.

The source material was PBMCs spiked with cells of the T cell clone KT2. This TCR was recovered from a human donor. The V and J genes are TRBV4-2 and TRBJ1-4; D is unclear. CDR3 region: CASSQDPVTEKLFF. DNA of the CDR3: TGTGCCAGCAGCCAAGATCCGGTCACCGAAAAACTGTTTTTT.